Included here is one T cell receptor (beta chain) sequence, with context. The data are from a study of blood T cell repertoires in COVID-19. Whole-study context: T cells, B-cell-depleted T cells, or PBMCs provided the cDNA or gDNA that served as material.

V dropped 4 bases and J dropped 6 bases, with 16 bases sitting between them. CDR3 size: 15 residues. Germline CDR1 reads SNHLY; CDR2 reads FYNNEI. Data came from immunoSEQ multiplex PCR; TCRdb stores just in-frame clones and leaves some out. The sample yields some 110,000 clones, around 83% seen once. The sample comprised peripheral blood. This clonotype was obtained from a woman of 80 years or more with active or convalescent COVID-19. V is TRBV2 and J is TRBJ1-5; a weak D match, TRBD1 (6 bases). The DNA for the CDR3 is TGTGCCAGCAGTGTCCAGGGGATGGTGGCTCAGCCCCAGCATTTT. This codes for CASSVQGMVAQPQHF.